A selection of T cell receptor beta chains follows, all from one sample in a study of shared clonotypes between healthy human individuals. Here immunoSEQ multiplex PCR was the method, and the copy in TCRdb shows in-frame clones only, minus some. The sample records over 950,000 clones, approximately 77% being singletons. Material: memory CD4+ T cells from PBMCs. The receptor source for this set is a man aged 18 to 29 in good health. Some clones in this sample may be carry-over from other donors' samples. Both conserved end residues are part of each CDR3. The D gene is left open where the match is weak. Clone sizes are given selectively: once, few, many, or a class where the clone is expanded.

cdr3_aa: CASSLARPRGSNEQFF
cdr3_nt: TGTGCCAGCAGCTTGGCTAGGCCAAGGGGGTCCAATGAGCAGTTCTTC
d_call: NA
v_call: TRBV5-4
j_call: TRBJ2-1
clone_size: NA

cdr3_aa: CASSEGLAGGGSYEQYF
cdr3_nt: TGTGCCAGCAGCGAGGGACTAGCTGGGGGGGGCTCCTACGAGCAGTACTTC
d_call: TRBD2
v_call: TRBV9
j_call: TRBJ2-7
clone_size: NA

cdr3_aa: CASSRLGTANYGYTF
cdr3_nt: TGTGCCAGCAGCCGTCTCGGGACAGCCAACTATGGCTACACCTTC
d_call: TRBD1
v_call: TRBV4-2
j_call: TRBJ1-2
clone_size: NA

cdr3_aa: CAIRDGSNQPQHF
cdr3_nt: TGTGCCATCAGAGACGGAAGCAATCAGCCCCAGCATTTT
d_call: NA
v_call: TRBV10-3
j_call: TRBJ1-5
clone_size: NA

cdr3_aa: CASSLGGQGIIDTQYF
cdr3_nt: TGCGCCAGCAGCTTGGGCGGACAGGGGATTATCGATACGCAGTATTTT
d_call: TRBD1
v_call: TRBV5-1
j_call: TRBJ2-3
clone_size: NA

cdr3_aa: CASSLSSGANVLTF
cdr3_nt: TGCGCCAGCAGCTTAAGTTCTGGGGCCAACGTCCTGACTTTC
d_call: NA
v_call: TRBV5-1
j_call: TRBJ2-6
clone_size: NA

cdr3_aa: CASRRGQVNEKLFF
cdr3_nt: TGTGCCAGTAGGAGGGGGCAAGTAAATGAAAAACTGTTTTTT
d_call: TRBD1
v_call: TRBV19
j_call: TRBJ1-4
clone_size: NA

cdr3_aa: CASSLDGETQYF
cdr3_nt: TGCGCCAGCAGCTTGGACGGAGAGACCCAGTACTTC
d_call: NA
v_call: TRBV5-1
j_call: TRBJ2-5
clone_size: few

cdr3_aa: CASSPGYTEAFF
cdr3_nt: TGTGCCAGCTCACCTGGGTACACTGAAGCTTTCTTT
d_call: NA
v_call: TRBV18
j_call: TRBJ1-1
clone_size: NA

cdr3_aa: CASSQSQGATNEKLFF
cdr3_nt: TGTGCCAGCAGCCAATCACAGGGGGCAACTAATGAAAAACTGTTTTTT
d_call: TRBD1
v_call: TRBV4-2
j_call: TRBJ1-4
clone_size: NA

cdr3_aa: CASSFKEGGNEKLFF
cdr3_nt: TGCGCCAGCAGCTTTAAGGAGGGCGGTAATGAAAAACTGTTTTTT
d_call: NA
v_call: TRBV5-1
j_call: TRBJ1-4
clone_size: NA

cdr3_aa: CASSPPENTGELFF
cdr3_nt: TGTGCCAGCTCACCACCGGAGAACACCGGGGAGCTGTTTTTT
d_call: NA
v_call: TRBV18
j_call: TRBJ2-2
clone_size: NA

cdr3_aa: CASSVRQGNEKLFF
cdr3_nt: TGTGCCAGCAGTGTCCGACAGGGTAATGAAAAACTGTTTTTT
d_call: TRBD1
v_call: TRBV28
j_call: TRBJ1-4
clone_size: once

cdr3_aa: CASSLGTFTDTQYF
cdr3_nt: TGTGCCAGCAGCTTAGGGACCTTCACAGATACGCAGTATTTT
d_call: NA
v_call: TRBV11-2
j_call: TRBJ2-3
clone_size: NA

cdr3_aa: CASSLVLNRNTGELFF
cdr3_nt: TGTGCCAGCAGCTTAGTACTAAACAGGAACACCGGGGAGCTGTTTTTT
d_call: NA
v_call: TRBV7-2
j_call: TRBJ2-2
clone_size: NA

cdr3_aa: CASAGRLGNQPQHF
cdr3_nt: TGTGCCAGCGCGGGCCGTTTGGGGAATCAGCCCCAGCATTTT
d_call: NA
v_call: TRBV27
j_call: TRBJ1-5
clone_size: NA

cdr3_aa: CASHLGGPNEKLFF
cdr3_nt: TGTGCCAGCCACCTTGGGGGCCCTAATGAAAAACTGTTTTTT
d_call: NA
v_call: TRBV5-4
j_call: TRBJ1-4
clone_size: NA

cdr3_aa: CASSAGLAGGEQYF
cdr3_nt: TGTGCCAGCAGCGCGGGACTAGCGGGAGGCGAGCAGTACTTC
d_call: TRBD2
v_call: TRBV9
j_call: TRBJ2-7
clone_size: few

cdr3_aa: CASSVEGWEETQYF
cdr3_nt: TGTGCCAGCAGCGTAGAAGGTTGGGAAGAGACCCAGTACTTC
d_call: NA
v_call: TRBV9
j_call: TRBJ2-5
clone_size: few

cdr3_aa: CASSPGTRGNDEQFF
cdr3_nt: TGTGCCAGCAGCCCCGGGACTAGGGGGAATGATGAGCAGTTCTTC
d_call: TRBD2
v_call: TRBV2
j_call: TRBJ2-1
clone_size: NA

cdr3_aa: CASSPLEGETQYF
cdr3_nt: TGTGCCAGCAGCCCCTTGGAGGGAGAGACCCAGTACTTC
d_call: NA
v_call: TRBV2
j_call: TRBJ2-5
clone_size: NA

cdr3_aa: CASGAWAGGEQFF
cdr3_nt: TGTGCCAGCGGAGCGTGGGCGGGTGGTGAGCAGTTCTTC
d_call: NA
v_call: TRBV6-4
j_call: TRBJ2-1
clone_size: NA

cdr3_aa: CASSVGSYYGYTF
cdr3_nt: TGTGCCAGCAGCGTAGGGTCATACTATGGCTACACCTTC
d_call: NA
v_call: TRBV9
j_call: TRBJ1-2
clone_size: NA

cdr3_aa: CASSLGLEGGYTF
cdr3_nt: TGTGCCAGCAGCTTAGGACTAGAGGGGGGCTACACCTTC
d_call: NA
v_call: TRBV7-2
j_call: TRBJ1-2
clone_size: NA